These 22 T cell receptor beta chains were all obtained from the same sample, sequenced in a study of cytomegalovirus exposure and HLA in healthy donors. The method was immunoSEQ multiplex PCR; TCRdb's version includes in-frame clones alone and lacks a portion of them. Among 200,000 or so clones, about 90% were seen once, and the ten largest hold 1% to 1.2%. Sequencing was performed on PBMCs. These receptors all come from a woman under 30 in good health and CMV-seronegative.

The chain links TRBV7-9 to TRBJ2-7, with D possibly TRBD2 on 6 matching bases. The CDR3 runs to 13 residues. CDR1 SEHNR and CDR2 FQNEAQ come from the germline V gene (reference sequence). V was shortened by 6 bases and J by 0 bases, with 9 bases between the two germline ends. The CDR3 sequence: CASRAGSSYEQYF. CDR3 nucleotides: TGTGCCAGCAGGGCGGGATCCTCCTACGAGCAGTACTTC.

This rearrangement joins TRBV11-2 to TRBJ2-7; 9 bases are a match to TRBD2. Trimming at V came to 8 bases and at J to 2 bases, leaving 7 bases not matched to a gene. CDR1 SGHAT and CDR2 FQNNGV come from the germline V gene. CDR3 length: 14 residues. The CDR3 nucleotides read TGTGCCAGCGGCCCAGGCGGGAGGGCCTACGAGCAGTACTTC. Its translation: CASGPGGRAYEQYF.

The chain uses TRBV7-3 and TRBJ1-6, with D possibly being TRBD1 (5 bases). CDR3 length: 16 amino acids. Germline values: CDR1 SGHTA, CDR2 FQGTGA. The V gene lost 6 bases and the J gene lost 9 bases, with 21 bases spanning the gap. CDR3 protein: CASSPGGGAGSSPLHF. The CDR3 region has the DNA TGTGCCAGCAGTCCGGGAGGTGGGGCTGGGAGTTCACCCCTCCACTTT.

V gene TRBV6-5 combines with J gene TRBJ1-1; 7 positions agree with TRBD1. Germline CDR1 reads MNHEY; CDR2 reads SVGAGI. This CDR3 contains 16 residues. Trimming cost V 0 bases and J 2 bases; bases outside gene matches: 6. In nucleotides, the CDR3 is TGTGCCAGCAGTTACTCTTCCGGGACAGTCAACACTGAAGCTTTCTTT. Translating it yields CASSYSSGTVNTEAFF.

V and J are TRBV19 and TRBJ1-1; D is perhaps TRBD1 (5 bases). There are 15 residues in the CDR3. With 3 bases removed from V and 3 bases from J, the gap between germline ends came to 14 bases. From germline, CDR1 is LNHDA and CDR2 SQIVND (reference sequence). The DNA for the CDR3 is TGTGCCAGTAGTATGGATGATACAGGTTACACTGAAGCTTTCTTT. It translates to CASSMDDTGYTEAFF.

CDR3 bases: TGTGCCAGCAGTCCCGGGACTCAAGAGACCCAGTACTTC. Its translation is CASSPGTQETQYF. The chain uses TRBV2 and TRBJ2-5; a possible D gene is TRBD2 (6 bases). Trimming left V 5 bases short and J 2 bases short, with 9 bases between. The CDR3 contains 13 residues. The germline V gene has CDR1 SNHLY and CDR2 FYNNEI.

This chain links TRBV28 with TRBJ2-3; 8 bases align to TRBD1. Germline trimming cut 9 bases from V and 5 bases from J; bases unmatched to any gene: 10. Germline CDR1 is MDHEN and CDR2 is SYDVKM. This CDR3 region has 14 residues. The CDR3 sequence: CASGAQGVGDTQYF. CDR3 DNA: TGTGCCAGTGGGGCACAGGGGGTTGGAGATACGCAGTATTTT.

J is TRBJ2-1 and V is TRBV27, with TRBD2 identical over 10 bases. V dropped 2 bases and J dropped 6; count of bases not matched to a gene: 7. CDR1 MNHEY and CDR2 SMNVEV come from the germline V gene (reference sequence). This CDR3 contains 16 residues. CDR3 region: CASSLLGLAAPNEQFF. The CDR3 DNA sequence: TGTGCCAGCAGTTTACTTGGACTAGCGGCACCCAATGAGCAGTTCTTC.

This clone was observed a few times. The chain employs TRBV7-9 and TRBJ2-5; TRBD1 agrees at 7 bases. Germline V CDR1 and CDR2: SEHNR, FQNEAQ (reference sequence). The CDR3 covers 15 residues. J was trimmed by 0 bases and V by 4 bases; bases with no gene match: 5. CDR3 nucleotide sequence: TGTGCCAGCAGCTCACAGGGGCCCTACCAAGAGACCCAGTACTTC. Translated: CASSSQGPYQETQYF.

This chain connects TRBV2 to TRBJ2-5, with D tentatively TRBD2 (5 bases). This CDR3 contains 15 residues. The V end was cut by 7 bases, the J end by 5 bases, with 20 bases between. The V gene's germline CDR1 is SNHLY and CDR2 FYNNEI. DNA of the CDR3: TGTGCCAGCACCCTGGATGGACTCCCCAGGGAGACCCAGTACTTC. Amino acids: CASTLDGLPRETQYF.

V usage is TRBV9 and J usage is TRBJ2-7; D gene unclear. Looked up from germline, CDR1 is SGDLS and CDR2 is YYNGEE. V was trimmed by 2 bases and J by 7 bases, leaving 16 bases between them. This CDR3 comprises 14 residues. CDR3 in DNA: TGTGCCAGCAGCGTTGGTCCCAAAACGCGAGAGCAGTACTTC. This sequence encodes CASSVGPKTREQYF.

This chain uses TRBV7-8 with TRBJ2-7; D not resolved. The ends were cut back, 1 base at V and 3 bases at J, with 22 bases in the middle. CDR1 SGHVS and CDR2 FQNEAQ come from the germline V gene. CDR3 length: 18 amino acids. The CDR3 spells CASSLVPPRLVAVYEQYF. DNA for the CDR3: TGTGCCAGCAGCTTAGTCCCTCCGCGACTCGTCGCGGTCTACGAGCAGTACTTC. The whole variable domain, remainder taken from reference TRBV7-8 and TRBJ2-7, is GAGVSQSPRYKVAKRGQDVALRCDPISGHVSLFWYQQALGQGPEFLTYFQNEAQLDKSGLPSDRFFAERPEGSVSTLKIQRTQQEDSAVYLCASSLVPPRLVAVYEQYFGPGTRLTVT.

This chain joins TRBV28 and TRBJ1-2; 9 positions match TRBD1. V gave up 2 bases and J gave up 2 bases; unmatched junction bases: 0. CDR3 length: 14 residues. Germline CDR1 and CDR2: MDHEN and SYDVKM. CDR3 sequence reads: CASSLGQGNYGYTF. The CDR3 nucleotides read TGTGCCAGCAGTTTAGGACAGGGGAACTATGGCTACACCTTC.

The V and J genes are TRBV30 and TRBJ2-3; 8 bases align to TRBD2. The germline gives CDR1 GTSNPN, CDR2 SVGIG (reference sequence). The trim removed 0 bases at V and 6 bases at J, leaving 11 bases unmatched. The CDR3 consists of 16 residues. The CDR3 region is CAWSVGLAGFSDTQYF. DNA for the CDR3: TGTGCCTGGAGTGTAGGGCTAGCGGGTTTCAGCGATACGCAGTATTTT.

This clone was observed at least ten times. The V gene is TRBV21-1, the J gene TRBJ1-4. TRBV21-1 is a pseudogene segment. CDR3 length equals 12 residues. The DNA of the CDR3 is TGTGCCAGCAGCAAAGGGGAGGAAAAACTGTTTTTT. As protein: CASSKGEEKLFF.

This clone was detected once. The chain combines TRBV30 with TRBJ1-1, with D unclear. Trimming shortened V by 2 bases and J by 0 bases, and 19 bases separated the two germline ends. This CDR3 has 17 amino acids. Per the germline V gene, CDR1 is GTSNPN and CDR2 is SVGIG (reference sequence). The CDR3 coding sequence is TGTGCCTGGAGTAGGTTGGGAGGGTATGGTTTGAACACTGAAGCTTTCTTT. Its translation: CAWSRLGGYGLNTEAFF.

This sequence joins TRBV2 and TRBJ2-7; TRBD2 aligns across 12 bases. The CDR3 has 14 residues. Germline loops: CDR1 SNHLY, CDR2 FYNNEI. V shed 6 bases and J 1 base; nucleotides not matched to a gene: 1. CDR3 coding DNA: TGTGCCAGCAGCGGACTAGCGGGATCCTACGAGCAGTACTTC. Protein product: CASSGLAGSYEQYF.

The rearrangement uses TRBV6-6 and TRBJ1-1, with D possibly matching TRBD1 (5 bases). Germline CDR1 MNHNY, CDR2 SVGAGI (reference sequence). The CDR3 extends over 16 amino acids. V was cut by 8 bases and J by 1 base, with 20 bases left in between. CDR3 residues: CASQKRGLYPNTEAFF. The DNA for the CDR3 is TGTGCCAGCCAGAAAAGGGGATTGTACCCGAACACTGAAGCTTTCTTT.

The chain joins TRBV5-1 to TRBJ2-7, with 7 bases matching TRBD2. The V and J ends lost 3 bases and 6 bases, in that order; junction bases with no gene match: 3. The CDR3 is 12 residues long. CDR1 and CDR2 from the germline V gene are SGHRS and YFSETQ. Here the CDR3 DNA reads TGCGCCAGCAGCTCCGGGGGGACCGAGCAGTACTTC. Translation gives CASSSGGTEQYF. The full variable domain, with the rest looked up from reference TRBV5-1 and TRBJ2-7, is KAGVTQTPRYLIKTRGQQVTLSCSPISGHRSVSWYQQTPGQGLQFLFEYFSETQRNKGNFPGRFSGRQFSNSRSEMNVSTLELGDSALYLCASSSGGTEQYFGPGTRLTVT.

The chain recombines TRBV7-8 with TRBJ2-7, with D possibly TRBD1 on 5 matching bases. V dropped 3 bases and J dropped 3 bases, with 6 bases sitting between them. The CDR3 length is 12 residues. Per the germline V gene, CDR1 is SGHVS and CDR2 is FQNEAQ. CDR3 coding DNA: TGTGCCAGCAGCTTCGACAGCTACGAGCAGTACTTC. Translated, it gives CASSFDSYEQYF.

The chain is built from TRBV11-2 and TRBJ2-7; D is perhaps TRBD1 (5 bases). Germline V gives CDR1 SGHAT, CDR2 FQNNGV. CDR3 length equals 13 residues. V lost 2 bases, J lost 3 bases, and 8 bases lay in between. The CDR3 reads CASSLRGIYEQYF. CDR3 sequence (DNA): TGTGCCAGCAGCTTAAGGGGTATCTACGAGCAGTACTTC.

The chain joins TRBV6-6 to TRBJ1-1; D is unclear. This CDR3 contains 13 residues. Germline values: CDR1 MNHNY, CDR2 SVGAGI (reference sequence). Trimming shortened V by 0 bases and J by 6 bases, and 8 bases separated the two germline ends. CDR3 sequence: CASSYSPLAEAFF. The CDR3 DNA is TGTGCCAGCAGTTACTCCCCACTCGCTGAAGCTTTCTTT.